These T cell receptor beta chains were read from a single sample in a study of identical twins. From the 5' RACE reads, TCRdb called clonotypes with MiXCR, one entry per CDR3 protein. The sample includes 690,000 or so distinct CDR3 sequences, 5.5% to 6.5% seen only once; the top ten take about 2%. Material for sequencing was naive T cells sorted from blood. These receptors were collected from a man between 18 and 29 years old in good health. The CDR3 runs from the conserved cysteine through the conserved F or W. The D gene is left open where the match is weak. The listing skips clone size in some rows; elsewhere it reads once, few, many or a size class.

v_gene: TRBV30; abundance: few; d_gene: .; j_gene: TRBJ1-2; CDR3aa: CAWNSGYGYTF; CDR3nt: TGTGCCTGGAATTCCGGCTATGGCTACACCTTC
v_gene: TRBV27; abundance: many; d_gene: .; j_gene: TRBJ2-4; CDR3aa: CASSLNQLAKNIQYF; CDR3nt: TGTGCCAGCAGTCTGAACCAGTTAGCCAAAAACATTCAGTACTTC
v_gene: TRBV12-3/TRBV12-4; abundance: many; d_gene: TRBD1; j_gene: TRBJ1-2; CDR3aa: CASSEGQAYGYTF; CDR3nt: TGTGCCAGCAGTGAGGGACAGGCTTATGGCTACACCTTC
v_gene: TRBV12-3/TRBV12-4; abundance: many; d_gene: .; j_gene: TRBJ2-3; CDR3aa: CASQRLASTDTQYF; CDR3nt: TGTGCCAGCCAAAGGCTAGCGAGCACAGATACGCAGTATTTT
v_gene: TRBV10-3; abundance: many; d_gene: TRBD2; j_gene: TRBJ2-3; CDR3aa: CAISDGLGGADTQYF; CDR3nt: TGTGCCATCAGTGATGGACTAGGAGGGGCAGATACGCAGTATTTT
v_gene: TRBV15; abundance: many; d_gene: .; j_gene: TRBJ2-3; CDR3aa: CATSSGTGSPDTQYF; CDR3nt: TGTGCCACCAGCAGTGGAACCGGGAGCCCAGATACGCAGTATTTT
v_gene: TRBV3-1; abundance: few; d_gene: TRBD1; j_gene: TRBJ1-3; CDR3aa: CASSLGTGRGNTIYF; CDR3nt: TGTGCCAGCAGCCTTGGGACAGGGCGAGGAAACACCATATATTTT
v_gene: TRBV4-2; abundance: many; d_gene: .; j_gene: TRBJ2-7; CDR3aa: CASSQGITPGEQYF; CDR3nt: TGTGCCAGCAGCCAAGGGATTACCCCCGGCGAGCAGTACTTC
v_gene: TRBV6-5; abundance: many; d_gene: TRBD2; j_gene: TRBJ2-5; CDR3aa: CASSYSAGVEETQYF; CDR3nt: TGTGCCAGCAGTTACTCGGCGGGAGTGGAAGAGACCCAGTACTTC
v_gene: TRBV28; abundance: few; d_gene: TRBD2; j_gene: TRBJ2-5; CDR3aa: CASSSAWTSGNQETQYF; CDR3nt: TGTGCCAGCAGTTCCGCTTGGACTAGCGGGAACCAAGAGACCCAGTACTTC
v_gene: TRBV11-2; abundance: few; d_gene: .; j_gene: TRBJ1-6; CDR3aa: CASSFYSSSYNSPLHF; CDR3nt: TGTGCCAGCAGCTTCTACAGCAGCTCCTATAATTCACCCCTCCACTTT
v_gene: TRBV11-3; abundance: once; d_gene: .; j_gene: TRBJ2-3; CDR3aa: CASSLSSGLDTDTQYF; CDR3nt: TGTGCCAGCAGCTTATCCTCGGGACTGGACACAGATACGCAGTATTTT
v_gene: TRBV3-1; abundance: .; d_gene: .; j_gene: TRBJ1-2; CDR3aa: CASSQVYTGGYTF; CDR3nt: TGTGCCAGCAGCCAAGTATATACAGGGGGCTACACCTTC
v_gene: TRBV12-3/TRBV12-4; abundance: many; d_gene: .; j_gene: TRBJ1-6; CDR3aa: CASLQGYNSPLHF; CDR3nt: TGTGCCAGCCTTCAGGGGTATAATTCACCCCTCCACTTT
v_gene: TRBV3-1; abundance: .; d_gene: TRBD2; j_gene: TRBJ2-1; CDR3aa: CASSQERLRTSGAYNEQFF; CDR3nt: TGTGCCAGCAGCCAAGAAAGGTTGAGGACTAGCGGAGCTTACAATGAGCAGTTCTTC
v_gene: TRBV15; abundance: .; d_gene: TRBD2; j_gene: TRBJ2-3; CDR3aa: CATSIGGLAGGTDTQYF; CDR3nt: TGTGCCACCAGCATCGGGGGACTAGCGGGAGGAACAGATACGCAGTATTTT
v_gene: TRBV6-5; abundance: .; d_gene: TRBD1; j_gene: TRBJ2-1; CDR3aa: CASSYASGTGVHNEQFF; CDR3nt: TGTGCCAGCAGTTATGCTTCTGGGACAGGGGTACACAATGAGCAGTTCTTC
v_gene: TRBV19; abundance: few; d_gene: TRBD2; j_gene: TRBJ2-1; CDR3aa: CASSIDGLAGSSVGEQFF; CDR3nt: TGTGCCAGTAGTATAGATGGGCTAGCGGGTTCCTCAGTGGGTGAGCAGTTCTTC
v_gene: TRBV6-5; abundance: many; d_gene: TRBD1; j_gene: TRBJ1-5; CDR3aa: CASSYHTFDRGGKQPQHF; CDR3nt: TGTGCCAGCAGTTACCACACATTTGACAGGGGTGGGAAGCAGCCCCAGCATTTT
v_gene: TRBV12-3/TRBV12-4; abundance: .; d_gene: .; j_gene: TRBJ1-6; CDR3aa: CASSPTGPNSPLHF; CDR3nt: TGTGCCAGCAGCCCAACAGGGCCAAATTCACCCCTCCACTTT
v_gene: TRBV11-2; abundance: few; d_gene: TRBD2; j_gene: TRBJ2-3; CDR3aa: CASSPIAGGQGDTQYF; CDR3nt: TGTGCCAGCAGCCCTATAGCGGGAGGGCAGGGAGATACGCAGTATTTT
v_gene: TRBV10-3; abundance: .; d_gene: TRBD1; j_gene: TRBJ1-2; CDR3aa: CATAGTDYGYTF; CDR3nt: TGTGCCACCGCCGGGACAGACTATGGCTACACCTTC
v_gene: TRBV27; abundance: few; d_gene: .; j_gene: TRBJ1-2; CDR3aa: CASSLYSGNGYTF; CDR3nt: TGTGCCAGCAGTTTATACAGCGGTAATGGCTACACCTTC
v_gene: TRBV9; abundance: many; d_gene: .; j_gene: TRBJ2-3; CDR3aa: CASSEQPSSTDTQYF; CDR3nt: TGTGCCAGCAGCGAACAGCCTTCTAGCACAGATACGCAGTATTTT
v_gene: TRBV12-3/TRBV12-4; abundance: few; d_gene: .; j_gene: TRBJ1-1; CDR3aa: CASTLLDSAEAFF; CDR3nt: TGTGCCAGCACCCTCCTTGACAGCGCCGAAGCTTTCTTT
v_gene: TRBV20-1; abundance: many; d_gene: TRBD1; j_gene: TRBJ2-5; CDR3aa: CSAGLAGGGNQETQYF; CDR3nt: TGCAGTGCTGGACTCGCAGGGGGCGGGAACCAAGAGACCCAGTACTTC
v_gene: TRBV3-1; abundance: .; d_gene: TRBD2; j_gene: TRBJ2-1; CDR3aa: CASSQKLAGVNNEQFF; CDR3nt: TGTGCCAGCAGCCAAAAACTAGCGGGAGTAAACAATGAGCAGTTCTTC
v_gene: TRBV11-2; abundance: few; d_gene: .; j_gene: TRBJ1-2; CDR3aa: CASSLDIWGEVRYGYTF; CDR3nt: TGTGCCAGCAGCTTAGATATTTGGGGCGAAGTTAGGTATGGCTACACCTTC
v_gene: TRBV10-3; abundance: many; d_gene: .; j_gene: TRBJ2-5; CDR3aa: CAISPTDPAETQYF; CDR3nt: TGTGCCATCAGTCCGACAGACCCGGCGGAGACCCAGTACTTC
v_gene: TRBV18; abundance: .; d_gene: .; j_gene: TRBJ1-2; CDR3aa: CASSPTTTSVYGYTF; CDR3nt: TGTGCCAGCTCACCTACCACGACATCCGTTTATGGCTACACCTTC
v_gene: TRBV4-1; abundance: .; d_gene: .; j_gene: TRBJ1-4; CDR3aa: CASSQDSATNEKLFF; CDR3nt: TGCGCCAGCAGCCAGGACAGTGCAACTAATGAAAAACTGTTTTTT
v_gene: TRBV5-1; abundance: few; d_gene: TRBD2; j_gene: TRBJ2-7; CDR3aa: CASSFGQRASGSSPPYEQYF; CDR3nt: TGCGCCAGCAGCTTCGGTCAGCGGGCTAGCGGGAGTTCCCCTCCCTACGAGCAGTACTTC
v_gene: TRBV28; abundance: few; d_gene: .; j_gene: TRBJ1-1; CDR3aa: CASSLMTWGEAFF; CDR3nt: TGTGCCAGCAGTTTAATGACCTGGGGTGAAGCTTTCTTT
v_gene: TRBV19; abundance: .; d_gene: TRBD1; j_gene: TRBJ2-2; CDR3aa: CASRDRGRGTGELFF; CDR3nt: TGTGCCAGTAGGGACAGGGGCCGAGGGACCGGGGAGCTGTTTTTT
v_gene: TRBV14; abundance: few; d_gene: TRBD1; j_gene: TRBJ1-2; CDR3aa: CASSQGQGKNYGYTF; CDR3nt: TGTGCCAGCAGTCAAGGACAGGGCAAGAACTATGGCTACACCTTC
v_gene: TRBV6-2/TRBV6-3; abundance: .; d_gene: TRBD1; j_gene: TRBJ2-1; CDR3aa: CASSWDRERSYNEQFF; CDR3nt: TGTGCCAGCAGCTGGGACAGGGAGCGCTCCTACAATGAGCAGTTCTTC
v_gene: TRBV30; abundance: few; d_gene: TRBD2; j_gene: TRBJ2-1; CDR3aa: CAWSVLGGRLYNEQFF; CDR3nt: TGTGCCTGGAGTGTACTCGGCGGGAGGTTATACAATGAGCAGTTCTTC
v_gene: TRBV24-1; abundance: .; d_gene: .; j_gene: TRBJ1-5; CDR3aa: CATSDTELQPQHF; CDR3nt: TGTGCCACCAGTGATACGGAATTGCAGCCCCAGCATTTT
v_gene: TRBV12-3/TRBV12-4; abundance: many; d_gene: .; j_gene: TRBJ1-1; CDR3aa: CASNLIVKGHAFF; CDR3nt: TGTGCCAGCAACCTTATAGTAAAGGGGCATGCTTTCTTT
v_gene: TRBV14; abundance: few; d_gene: TRBD2; j_gene: TRBJ2-2; CDR3aa: CASSHLGLANTGELFF; CDR3nt: TGTGCCAGCAGCCACCTGGGACTAGCGAACACCGGGGAGCTGTTTTTT
v_gene: TRBV7-6; abundance: few; d_gene: .; j_gene: TRBJ1-1; CDR3aa: CASSLSRGWETEAFF; CDR3nt: TGTGCCAGCAGCTTATCCAGGGGTTGGGAAACTGAAGCTTTCTTT
v_gene: TRBV20-1; abundance: .; d_gene: .; j_gene: TRBJ1-5; CDR3aa: CSAREGGATYYQPQHF; CDR3nt: TGCAGTGCTAGAGAAGGTGGAGCGACCTACTATCAGCCCCAGCATTTT
v_gene: TRBV5-1; abundance: many; d_gene: .; j_gene: TRBJ2-2; CDR3aa: CASSLDPSGTGELFF; CDR3nt: TGCGCCAGCAGCTTGGACCCATCGGGCACCGGGGAGCTGTTTTTT
v_gene: TRBV27; abundance: many; d_gene: TRBD1; j_gene: TRBJ1-2; CDR3aa: CASNRNRGHSF; CDR3nt: TGTGCCAGCAACCGAAACAGGGGGCATAGCTTC
v_gene: TRBV15; abundance: .; d_gene: .; j_gene: TRBJ1-3; CDR3aa: CATSRGRAAGNTIYF; CDR3nt: TGTGCCACCAGCAGAGGGAGAGCAGCTGGAAACACCATATATTTT
v_gene: TRBV7-9; abundance: many; d_gene: .; j_gene: TRBJ2-1; CDR3aa: CASSLALNNEQFF; CDR3nt: TGTGCCAGCAGCTTAGCCCTTAACAATGAGCAGTTCTTC
v_gene: TRBV11-2; abundance: many; d_gene: .; j_gene: TRBJ2-7; CDR3aa: CASSLESVGEQYF; CDR3nt: TGTGCCAGCAGCTTAGAATCCGTAGGCGAGCAGTACTTC
v_gene: TRBV10-3; abundance: .; d_gene: .; j_gene: TRBJ2-5; CDR3aa: CAISPEPGGTQYF; CDR3nt: TGTGCCATCAGTCCTGAACCAGGCGGGACCCAGTACTTC
v_gene: TRBV6-1; abundance: many; d_gene: TRBD2; j_gene: TRBJ2-1; CDR3aa: CASRRTSLNEQFF; CDR3nt: TGTGCCAGCCGCCGGACTAGTCTGAATGAGCAGTTCTTC
v_gene: TRBV15; abundance: many; d_gene: .; j_gene: TRBJ2-7; CDR3aa: CATSREAGQNNYEQYF; CDR3nt: TGTGCCACCAGCAGAGAGGCGGGACAGAATAACTACGAGCAGTACTTC
v_gene: TRBV28; abundance: many; d_gene: TRBD2; j_gene: TRBJ2-7; CDR3aa: CASSSGSGTSGLKRCEQYF; CDR3nt: TGTGCCAGCAGTTCCGGATCCGGGACTAGCGGGCTTAAAAGATGCGAGCAGTACTTC
v_gene: TRBV7-9; abundance: few; d_gene: TRBD1; j_gene: TRBJ2-2; CDR3aa: CASIRTRGQGNTGELFF; CDR3nt: TGTGCCAGCATCCGAACGCGGGGACAGGGGAACACCGGGGAGCTGTTTTTT
v_gene: TRBV28; abundance: many; d_gene: TRBD1; j_gene: TRBJ2-7; CDR3aa: CASTLPGQVSEQYF; CDR3nt: TGTGCCAGCACACTACCGGGACAGGTGTCCGAGCAGTACTTC